The clone carrying this T cell receptor (beta chain) has just one count. TCRdb's table, derived via immunoSEQ multiplex PCR, lists solely in-frame clones and lacks some. This sample yields some 110,000 clones, of which almost 95% are seen a single time; around 0.58% belongs to the top ten. This record belongs to a study of Tregs in tolerant kidney transplant recipients. The CDR3 extends over 13 amino acids. V dropped 5 bases and J dropped 3; count of bases not matched to a gene: 2. Germline CDR1 and CDR2: SGHDT and YYEEEE. This TCR came from a human donor in good health. Sequencing was carried out using CD4+ T cells from blood. V is TRBV5-6 and J is TRBJ2-1, with TRBD1 matching over 7 bases. The CDR3 loop reads CASRRGLYNEQFF. For the CDR3, the DNA is TGTGCCAGCAGGAGGGGGCTCTACAATGAGCAGTTCTTC.